This TCR beta chain was obtained from a study of T cells in Graves' hyperthyroidism and ophthalmopathy. The study, taken as a whole, reports: The model identified upcoming ophthalmopathy a median approximately six months ahead of onset.

Note on this clonotype: Its cognate antigen is unknown.

Amplification yielded TCR beta CDR3 regions, with RNA transcripts as the source. HTBI primers were employed in a first-round RT-PCR of the TCR CDR3. Using its own MiXCR run on the multiplex PCR reads, TCRdb lists one record per CDR3 protein. Among 300,000 to 500,000 distinct CDR3 sequences listed, roughly an eighth were seen once. Ophthalmopathy cases met thresholds of Clinical Activity Score at least 3, NOSPECS grade at least 4 and duration under 3 months. Using more than 8 ml of fresh peripheral blood, PBMCs were prepared. This sequence was found in a man in his fifties or sixties with Graves' ophthalmopathy. Sequenced sample: blood.

CDR3 residues: CASSQEWGEQYF. The CDR3 DNA sequence: TGCGCCAGCAGCCAAGAGTGGGGCGAGCAGTACTTC. J is TRBJ2-7 and V is TRBV4-1; unclear D gene. The CDR3 is 12 residues long. V gave up 0 bases and J gave up 6 bases, with 6 bases separating them. The germline gives CDR1 MGHRA, CDR2 YSYEKL.